The rows below give T cell receptor beta chains drawn from one sample of a study of blood T cell repertoires in COVID-19. Repertoires were generated with immunoSEQ multiplex PCR, while TCRdb's copy carries only in-frame clones and drops some. The sample contains 30,000 to 40,000 clones, 83% of which appear only once. The source material was peripheral blood. The receptors were gathered from a man in his fifties or sixties with acute or convalescent COVID-19. Each CDR3 is given with its conserved first and last residue. The order of the fields is CDR3 DNA, CDR3 protein, J gene, clone size, V gene, D gene. D genes are given only for firm matches. A row's size may be missing; if present it is once, few, many or a size class.

TGTGCCAGCAGTTTGGGTAGAATTTCAGGCGCCCCTGAAGCTTTCTTT | CASSLGRISGAPEAFF | TRBJ1-1 | NA | TRBV27 | NA
TGTGCCAGTAGTATAGCGGCGGGGGCTCCCTACGAGCAGTACTTC | CASSIAAGAPYEQYF | TRBJ2-7 | NA | TRBV19 | NA
TGCGCCAGCAGCGATGGGACAGGCGGGGATACGCAGTATTTT | CASSDGTGGDTQYF | TRBJ2-3 | NA | TRBV5-1 | TRBD1
TGTGCCAGCAGCGTAGGTGGTCTAGCGGGAGGCGCAGATACGCAGTATTTT | CASSVGGLAGGADTQYF | TRBJ2-3 | NA | TRBV9 | TRBD2
TGTGCCAGTAGTGTCCTAGCGGGGGGGGCCTACGAGCAGTACTTC | CASSVLAGGAYEQYF | TRBJ2-7 | NA | TRBV19 | TRBD2
TGCGCCAGCAGCTTGACAGGGGGTAGGGGCACAGATACGCAGTATTTT | CASSLTGGRGTDTQYF | TRBJ2-3 | NA | TRBV5-1 | TRBD1
TGTGCCTGGCGACTAGCGGGGGGGCAAGAGACCCAGTACTTC | CAWRLAGGQETQYF | TRBJ2-5 | NA | TRBV30 | TRBD2
TGTGCCAGCAGTTTCCTCGACAGTGTAAGCAATCAGCCCCAGCATTTT | CASSFLDSVSNQPQHF | TRBJ1-5 | NA | TRBV27 | NA
TGTGCCAGCAGAAATATGATGAACAGGGCTGGAAACACCATATATTTT | CASRNMMNRAGNTIYF | TRBJ1-3 | few | TRBV2 | NA
TGCGCCAGCAGTCAGGGCAGCGGGGGGGCCCAAGGCTCCTACGAGCAGTACTTC | CASSQGSGGAQGSYEQYF | TRBJ2-7 | NA | TRBV5-1 | TRBD2
TGTGCCAGCTCTCCAGGGCTATTCTATAGCAATCAGCCCCAGCATTTT | CASSPGLFYSNQPQHF | TRBJ1-5 | NA | TRBV18 | NA
TGTGCCAGCAGCTTAAGAGAGGGGGCTGGGGCCAACGTCCTGACTTTC | CASSLREGAGANVLTF | TRBJ2-6 | NA | TRBV7-3 | NA
TGTGCCATCAGTCAGGGGACGGGGGAGCAGTACTTC | CAISQGTGEQYF | TRBJ2-7 | NA | TRBV10-3 | NA
TGTGCCAGCAGTCCAGGGGCCAGCAGGACAGATACGCAGTATTTT | CASSPGASRTDTQYF | TRBJ2-3 | NA | TRBV25-1 | NA
TGTGCCAGCAGCCAAGGGGGGACAGGGATGGATACGCAGTATTTT | CASSQGGTGMDTQYF | TRBJ2-3 | NA | TRBV3-1/TRBV3-2 | TRBD1
TGTGCCAGCAGCCCGGGATTGATAACTAACTATGGCTACACCTTC | CASSPGLITNYGYTF | TRBJ1-2 | NA | TRBV7-3 | NA
TGTGCCAGCAGCTTAGGTCCGGGGGCCTACAATGAGCAGTTCTTC | CASSLGPGAYNEQFF | TRBJ2-1 | large | TRBV7-9 | NA
TGTGCCAGCAGGATCCGGGACAGGGATGGCTACACCTTC | CASRIRDRDGYTF | TRBJ1-2 | NA | TRBV6-5 | TRBD1
TGTGCCAGCAGGGGGACAAGATCCTACGAGCAGTACTTC | CASRGTRSYEQYF | TRBJ2-7 | NA | TRBV6-5 | NA
TGTGCCAGCACCCAGGGGGCGGGGACCGGGGAGCTGTTTTTT | CASTQGAGTGELFF | TRBJ2-2 | NA | TRBV7-3 | TRBD1
TGTGCCAGCCTCACGGGTGGGCAGCCCCAGCATTTT | CASLTGGQPQHF | TRBJ1-5 | NA | TRBV28 | NA
TGCGCCAGCAGCTTGGACCAGGGGACGAGCTATGGCTACACCTTC | CASSLDQGTSYGYTF | TRBJ1-2 | once | TRBV5-1 | NA
TGTGCCAGCAGCCCCAGGTCAGGCCTCAACACTGAAGCTTTCTTT | CASSPRSGLNTEAFF | TRBJ1-1 | NA | TRBV28 | NA
TGTGCCAGCAGCCCTCAGGTGGGGGGGCTCACTGAAGCTTTCTTT | CASSPQVGGLTEAFF | TRBJ1-1 | NA | TRBV9 | NA
TGTGCCAGCAGCTGGTTTGGACAGGCTATCAATCAGCCCCAGCATTTT | CASSWFGQAINQPQHF | TRBJ1-5 | NA | TRBV5-6 | TRBD1
TGTGCCAGCAAAACTCTAGACGAGCAGTACTTC | CASKTLDEQYF | TRBJ2-7 | NA | TRBV2 | NA
TGTGCCAGCAGTTCTTCCCTCGGACAGGGGGGTCAGCCCCAGCATTTT | CASSSSLGQGGQPQHF | TRBJ1-5 | NA | TRBV28 | TRBD1
TGCGCCAGCAGCACGCGGACAGGGCCTAATGAAAAACTGTTTTTT | CASSTRTGPNEKLFF | TRBJ1-4 | NA | TRBV5-1 | TRBD1
TGTGCCAGCAGCCCCGGGGACAGGGGGCGAGGGACTGAAGCTTTCTTT | CASSPGDRGRGTEAFF | TRBJ1-1 | NA | TRBV9 | TRBD1
TGCGCCAGCATACGGACAAGTTCCTACGAGCAGTACTTC | CASIRTSSYEQYF | TRBJ2-7 | few | TRBV23-1 | NA
TGCGCCAGCAGCCTAGAGGGGGAGGGGAATTCACCCCTCCACTTT | CASSLEGEGNSPLHF | TRBJ1-6 | NA | TRBV5-1 | NA
TGCGCCAGCAGCTTGGTTCCGGGACAGGGGGCGATCTACGAGCAGTACTTC | CASSLVPGQGAIYEQYF | TRBJ2-7 | NA | TRBV5-1 | TRBD1
TGTGCCAGCAGAAATACAGGGAACTATGGCTACACCTTC | CASRNTGNYGYTF | TRBJ1-2 | NA | TRBV5-6 | NA
TGTGCCATCAGTGATCGGGGAAACACCATATATTTT | CAISDRGNTIYF | TRBJ1-3 | NA | TRBV10-3 | NA
TGTGCCAGCAGCTTCGACAGGGGGCAGAGTGAGACCCAGTACTTC | CASSFDRGQSETQYF | TRBJ2-5 | NA | TRBV7-2 | TRBD1
TGTGCCAGCGGGACAGGGTTTATTACCCTACAAGAGACCCAGTACTTC | CASGTGFITLQETQYF | TRBJ2-5 | NA | TRBV2 | TRBD1
TGCGCCAGCAGCTTGGAACTAGCGGGAGGCTACGAGCAGTACTTC | CASSLELAGGYEQYF | TRBJ2-7 | NA | TRBV5-1 | TRBD2
TGTGCCAGCAGTGAACTTCCGGGACAGAGACTTAAATATAGCAATCAGCCCCAGCATTTT | CASSELPGQRLKYSNQPQHF | TRBJ1-5 | NA | TRBV6-1 | TRBD1
TGTGCCAGCAGATTAGCGACAGGGAACTATGGCTACACCTTC | CASRLATGNYGYTF | TRBJ1-2 | NA | TRBV7-9 | TRBD1
TGTGCCAGCAGCTTATCTTGGGACAGCCAAGAGACCCAGTACTTC | CASSLSWDSQETQYF | TRBJ2-5 | NA | TRBV11-2 | TRBD1
TGTGCCAGCAGCGTAGTCCCGACAGGGGGCTATTACGAGCAGTACTTC | CASSVVPTGGYYEQYF | TRBJ2-7 | NA | TRBV9 | TRBD1
TGCGCCAGCAGCCAACCCCAGGGGCTCCCCTACGAGCAGTACTTC | CASSQPQGLPYEQYF | TRBJ2-7 | few | TRBV4-1 | NA
TGTGCCAGTAGTATCCCAGCGGGTCCGCACAATGAGCAGTTCTTC | CASSIPAGPHNEQFF | TRBJ2-1 | few | TRBV19 | NA
TGTGCCAGCTCACCTGACAGGGACACCTACGAGCAGTACTTC | CASSPDRDTYEQYF | TRBJ2-7 | NA | TRBV18 | TRBD1
TGTGCCAGCAGCTTAGGGGACAGGGGCCACCAAGAGACCCAGTACTTC | CASSLGDRGHQETQYF | TRBJ2-5 | NA | TRBV7-9 | TRBD1
TGTGCCAGCAGCCGGACAGGGGGGGACACAGATACGCAGTATTTT | CASSRTGGDTDTQYF | TRBJ2-3 | NA | TRBV6-4 | TRBD1
TGCGCCAGCAGCCAAGGGACAGGGGAGTATACGCAGTATTTT | CASSQGTGEYTQYF | TRBJ2-3 | NA | TRBV4-1 | TRBD1
TGTGCCAGTCAGGTGACAGGAACTGGAAACACCATATATTTT | CASQVTGTGNTIYF | TRBJ1-3 | NA | TRBV2 | NA
TGTGCCAGCAGCTTGGTCGCGGGAGGTATCGTAGAGACCCAGTACTTC | CASSLVAGGIVETQYF | TRBJ2-5 | NA | TRBV5-8 | TRBD2
TGTGCCAGCAACCGGGACAGGGGTTTTGGGGAGCTGTTTTTT | CASNRDRGFGELFF | TRBJ2-2 | NA | TRBV6-5 | TRBD1
TGCGCCAGCAGCCCCCAACAGGTGTCCATCCGCTCCTATAATTCACCCCTCCACTTT | CASSPQQVSIRSYNSPLHF | TRBJ1-6 | NA | TRBV4-1 | NA
TGTGCCAGCACCTTACAGCAGAACACTGAAGCTTTCTTT | CASTLQQNTEAFF | TRBJ1-1 | NA | TRBV6-5 | NA
TGTGCCAGCAGCCAAGAAGGGAGGGCTAGCGGGCCTTCCTACGAGCAGTACTTC | CASSQEGRASGPSYEQYF | TRBJ2-7 | NA | TRBV3-1/TRBV3-2 | TRBD2
TGTGCCAGCAGTTTAGGGGGCCCTGCAAATGAAAAACTGTTTTTT | CASSLGGPANEKLFF | TRBJ1-4 | NA | TRBV27 | NA
TGTGCCAGCAGCAAAGTTAACAGAGATTATAGCAATCAGCCCCAGCATTTT | CASSKVNRDYSNQPQHF | TRBJ1-5 | NA | TRBV21-1 | NA
TGTGCCAGTAGTATAGGCGCGGGAGATGAGCAGTTCTTC | CASSIGAGDEQFF | TRBJ2-1 | NA | TRBV19 | TRBD2
TGTGCCAGCAGCCTTACTAGCGGGAGATTCACAGATACGCAGTATTTT | CASSLTSGRFTDTQYF | TRBJ2-3 | NA | TRBV11-1 | TRBD2
TGTGCCAGCAGTTTAACTGGTGGGCCCTACAATGAGCAGTTCTTC | CASSLTGGPYNEQFF | TRBJ2-1 | once | TRBV27 | NA
TGCGCCAGCAGCTTGGACCCGTTTTCGGGGACTGAAGCTTTCTTT | CASSLDPFSGTEAFF | TRBJ1-1 | NA | TRBV5-1 | NA
TGCGCCAGCAGCTTGGGAGACTTGTCTGGAAACACCATATATTTT | CASSLGDLSGNTIYF | TRBJ1-3 | NA | TRBV5-1 | NA